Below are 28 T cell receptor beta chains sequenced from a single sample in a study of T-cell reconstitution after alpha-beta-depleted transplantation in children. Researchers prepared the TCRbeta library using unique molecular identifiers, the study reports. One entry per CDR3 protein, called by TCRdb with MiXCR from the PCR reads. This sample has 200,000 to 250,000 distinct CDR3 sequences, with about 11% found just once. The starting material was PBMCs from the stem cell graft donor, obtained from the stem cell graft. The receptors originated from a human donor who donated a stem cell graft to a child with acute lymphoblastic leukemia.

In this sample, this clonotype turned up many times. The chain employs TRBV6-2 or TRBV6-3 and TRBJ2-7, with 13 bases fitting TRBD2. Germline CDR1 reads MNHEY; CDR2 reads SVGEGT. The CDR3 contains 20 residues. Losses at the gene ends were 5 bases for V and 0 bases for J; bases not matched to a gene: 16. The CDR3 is CASSTRGLAGPYKSSYEQYF. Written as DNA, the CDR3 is TGTGCCAGCAGTACCCGGGGACTAGCGGGACCATATAAAAGCTCCTACGAGCAGTACTTC.

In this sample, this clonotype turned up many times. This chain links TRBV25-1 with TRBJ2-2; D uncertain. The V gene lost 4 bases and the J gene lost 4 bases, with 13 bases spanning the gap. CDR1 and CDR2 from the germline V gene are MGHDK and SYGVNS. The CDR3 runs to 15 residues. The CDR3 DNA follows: TGTGCCAGCAGTGCGACGAGTCGGTCCACCGGGGAGCTGTTTTTT. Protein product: CASSATSRSTGELFF.

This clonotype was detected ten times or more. The CDR3 DNA reads TGTGCCAGCAGCCCGGGACTAGCGGAGGGGAATGAGCAGTTCTTC. Its protein product is CASSPGLAEGNEQFF. The chain employs TRBV11-2 and TRBJ2-1; 11 nucleotides match TRBD2. The CDR3 loop spans 15 amino acids. In germline, CDR1 is SGHAT, CDR2 FQNNGV. V trimming: 5 bases; J trimming: 7 bases; junction bases outside the gene matches: 7.

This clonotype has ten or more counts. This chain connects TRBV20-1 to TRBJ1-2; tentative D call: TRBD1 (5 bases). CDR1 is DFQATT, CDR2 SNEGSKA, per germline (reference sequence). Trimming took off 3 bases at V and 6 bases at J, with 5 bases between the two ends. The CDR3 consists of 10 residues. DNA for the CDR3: TGCAGTGCTAGGACAGATGGCTACACCTTC. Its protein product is CSARTDGYTF.

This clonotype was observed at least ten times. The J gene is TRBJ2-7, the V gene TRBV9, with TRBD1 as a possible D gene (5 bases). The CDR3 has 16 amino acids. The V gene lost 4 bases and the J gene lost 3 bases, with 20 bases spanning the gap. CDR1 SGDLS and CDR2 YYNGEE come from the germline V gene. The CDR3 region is CASSPEKDLGRYEQYF. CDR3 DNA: TGTGCCAGCAGCCCGGAAAAAGATTTGGGGCGCTACGAGCAGTACTTC.

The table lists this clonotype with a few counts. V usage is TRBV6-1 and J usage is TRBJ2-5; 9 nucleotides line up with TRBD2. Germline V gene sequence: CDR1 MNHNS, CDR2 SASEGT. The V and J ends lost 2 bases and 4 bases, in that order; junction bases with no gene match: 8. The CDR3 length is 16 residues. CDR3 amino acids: CASSEPGSGGGETQYF. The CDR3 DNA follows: TGTGCCAGCAGTGAACCGGGTAGCGGGGGAGGAGAGACCCAGTACTTC.

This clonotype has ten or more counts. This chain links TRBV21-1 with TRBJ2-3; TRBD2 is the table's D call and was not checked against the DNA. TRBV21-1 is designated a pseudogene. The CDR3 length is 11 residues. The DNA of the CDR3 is TGTGCCAGCAGCCCTCCGGATACGCAGTATTTT. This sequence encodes CASSPPDTQYF.

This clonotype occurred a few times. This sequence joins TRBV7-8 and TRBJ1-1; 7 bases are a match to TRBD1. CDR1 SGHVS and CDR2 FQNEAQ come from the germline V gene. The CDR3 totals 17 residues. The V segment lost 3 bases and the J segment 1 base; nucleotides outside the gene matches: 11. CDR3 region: CASSFPQGGYANTEAFF. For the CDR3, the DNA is TGTGCCAGCAGCTTCCCCCAGGGGGGCTACGCGAACACTGAAGCTTTCTTT.

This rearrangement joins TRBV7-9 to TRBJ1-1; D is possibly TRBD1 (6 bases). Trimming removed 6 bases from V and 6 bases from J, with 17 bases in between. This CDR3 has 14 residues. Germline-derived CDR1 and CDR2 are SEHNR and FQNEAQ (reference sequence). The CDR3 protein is CASRRPGTRAEAFF. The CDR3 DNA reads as TGTGCCAGCAGGCGTCCCGGGACAAGGGCTGAAGCTTTCTTT.

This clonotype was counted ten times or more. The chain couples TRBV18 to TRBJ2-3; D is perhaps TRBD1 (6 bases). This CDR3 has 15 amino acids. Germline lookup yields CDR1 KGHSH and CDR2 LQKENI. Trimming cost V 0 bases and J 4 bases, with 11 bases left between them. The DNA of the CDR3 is TGTGCCAGCTCACCACCGATGGCAGGGGCAGATACGCAGTATTTT. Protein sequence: CASSPPMAGADTQYF.

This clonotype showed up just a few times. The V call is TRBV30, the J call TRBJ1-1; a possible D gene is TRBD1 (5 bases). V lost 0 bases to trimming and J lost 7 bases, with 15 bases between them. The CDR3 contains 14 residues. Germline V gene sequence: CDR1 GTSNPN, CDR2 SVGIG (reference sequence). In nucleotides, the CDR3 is TGTGCCTGGAGTGTGAGACAGATAACTTATGAAGCTTTCTTT. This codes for CAWSVRQITYEAFF.

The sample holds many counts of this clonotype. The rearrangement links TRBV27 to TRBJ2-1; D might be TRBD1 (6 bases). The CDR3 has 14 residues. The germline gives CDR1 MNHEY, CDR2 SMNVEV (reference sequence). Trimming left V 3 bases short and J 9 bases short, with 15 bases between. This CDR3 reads CASSLIRGQGEQFF. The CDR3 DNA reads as TGTGCCAGCAGTTTGATCAGGGGTCAAGGTGAGCAGTTCTTC.

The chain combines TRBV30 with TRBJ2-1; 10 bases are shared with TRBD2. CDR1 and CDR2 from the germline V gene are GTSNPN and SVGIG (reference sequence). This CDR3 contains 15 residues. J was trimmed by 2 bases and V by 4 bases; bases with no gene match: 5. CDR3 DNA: TGTGCCTGGAACCCGGGACTAGCGACCTACAATGAGCAGTTCTTC. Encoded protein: CAWNPGLATYNEQFF.

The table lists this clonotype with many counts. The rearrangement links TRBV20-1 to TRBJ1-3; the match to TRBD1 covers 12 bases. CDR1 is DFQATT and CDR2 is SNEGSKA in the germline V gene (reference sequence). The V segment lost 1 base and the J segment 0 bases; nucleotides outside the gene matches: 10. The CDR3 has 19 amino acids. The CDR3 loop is CSARVGTGGITSSGNTIYF. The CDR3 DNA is TGCAGTGCTAGAGTCGGGACAGGGGGCATTACCAGCTCTGGAAACACCATATATTTT.

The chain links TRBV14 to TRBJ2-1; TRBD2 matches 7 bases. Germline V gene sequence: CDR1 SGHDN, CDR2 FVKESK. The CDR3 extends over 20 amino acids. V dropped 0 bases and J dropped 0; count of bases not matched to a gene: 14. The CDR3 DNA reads TGTGCCAGCAGCCAAGATGGTGATAGCGGGCGCTTTAGCTCCTACAATGAGCAGTTCTTC. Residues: CASSQDGDSGRFSSYNEQFF.

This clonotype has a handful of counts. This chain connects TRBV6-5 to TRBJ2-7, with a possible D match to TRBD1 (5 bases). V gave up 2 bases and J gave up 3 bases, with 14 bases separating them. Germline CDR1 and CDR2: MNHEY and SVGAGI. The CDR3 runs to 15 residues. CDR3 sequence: CASSYHGHRNYEQYF. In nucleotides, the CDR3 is TGTGCCAGCAGTTACCATGGACATAGGAACTACGAGCAGTACTTC.

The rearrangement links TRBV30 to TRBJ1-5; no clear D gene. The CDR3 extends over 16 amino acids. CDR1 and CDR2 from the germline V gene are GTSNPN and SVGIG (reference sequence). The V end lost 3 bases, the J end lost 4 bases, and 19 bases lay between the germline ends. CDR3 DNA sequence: TGTGCCTGGAGCCTCCCTGGGCGATCCCGGAATCAGCCCCAGCATTTT. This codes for CAWSLPGRSRNQPQHF. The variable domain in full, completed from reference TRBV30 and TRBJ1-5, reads SQTIHQWPATLVQPVGSPLSLECTVEGTSNPNLYWYRQAAGRGLQLLFYSVGIGQISSEVPQNLSASRPQDRQFILSSKKLLLSDSGFYLCAWSLPGRSRNQPQHFGDGTRLSIL.

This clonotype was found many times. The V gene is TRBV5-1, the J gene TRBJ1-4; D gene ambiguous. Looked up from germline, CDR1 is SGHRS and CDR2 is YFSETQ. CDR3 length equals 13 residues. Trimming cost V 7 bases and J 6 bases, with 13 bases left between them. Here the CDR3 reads CASGDGVDEKLFF. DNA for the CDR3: TGCGCCAGCGGCGACGGGGTGGATGAAAAACTGTTTTTT.

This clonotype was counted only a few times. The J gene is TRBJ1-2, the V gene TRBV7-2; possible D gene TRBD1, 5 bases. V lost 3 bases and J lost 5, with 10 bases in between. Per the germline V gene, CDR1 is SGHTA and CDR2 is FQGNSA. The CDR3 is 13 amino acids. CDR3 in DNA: TGTGCCAGCAGCTTCCCCGCAGGGTATGGCTACACCTTC. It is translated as CASSFPAGYGYTF.

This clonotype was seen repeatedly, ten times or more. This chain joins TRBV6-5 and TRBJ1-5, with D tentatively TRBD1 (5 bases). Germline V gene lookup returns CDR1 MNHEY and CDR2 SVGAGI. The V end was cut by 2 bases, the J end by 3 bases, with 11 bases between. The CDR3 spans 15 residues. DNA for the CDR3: TGTGCCAGCAGTTACGGCCAGGGCCTCAATCAGCCCCAGCATTTT. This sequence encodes CASSYGQGLNQPQHF.

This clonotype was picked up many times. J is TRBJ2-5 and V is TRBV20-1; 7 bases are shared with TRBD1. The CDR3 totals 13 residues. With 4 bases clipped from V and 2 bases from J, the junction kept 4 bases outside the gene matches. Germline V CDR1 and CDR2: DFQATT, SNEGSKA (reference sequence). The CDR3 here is CSANRGQQETQYF. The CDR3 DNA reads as TGCAGTGCTAACAGGGGCCAACAAGAGACCCAGTACTTC.

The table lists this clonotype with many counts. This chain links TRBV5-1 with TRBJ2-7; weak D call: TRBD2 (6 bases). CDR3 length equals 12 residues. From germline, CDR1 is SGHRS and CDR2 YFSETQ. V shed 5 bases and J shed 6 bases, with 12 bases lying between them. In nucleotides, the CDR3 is TGCGCCAGCAGTCCCGGGACTGGCGAGCAGTACTTC. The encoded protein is CASSPGTGEQYF. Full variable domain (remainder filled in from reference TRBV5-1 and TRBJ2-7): KAGVTQTPRYLIKTRGQQVTLSCSPISGHRSVSWYQQTPGQGLQFLFEYFSETQRNKGNFPGRFSGRQFSNSRSEMNVSTLELGDSALYLCASSPGTGEQYFGPGTRLTVT.

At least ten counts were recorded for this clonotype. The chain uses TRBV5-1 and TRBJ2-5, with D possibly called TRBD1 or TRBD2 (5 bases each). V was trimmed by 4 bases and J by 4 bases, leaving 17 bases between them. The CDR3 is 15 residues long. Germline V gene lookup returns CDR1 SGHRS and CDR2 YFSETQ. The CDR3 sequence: CASSRLRGFSETQYF. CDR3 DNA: TGCGCCAGCAGCCGACTACGGGGCTTTTCAGAGACCCAGTACTTC.

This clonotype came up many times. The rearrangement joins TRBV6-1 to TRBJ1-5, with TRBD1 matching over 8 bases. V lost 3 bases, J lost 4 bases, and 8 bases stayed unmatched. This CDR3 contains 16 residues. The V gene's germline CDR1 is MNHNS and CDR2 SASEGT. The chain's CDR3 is CASSDFRDRINQPQHF. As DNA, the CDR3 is TGTGCCAGCAGTGACTTCCGGGACAGGATAAATCAGCCCCAGCATTTT.

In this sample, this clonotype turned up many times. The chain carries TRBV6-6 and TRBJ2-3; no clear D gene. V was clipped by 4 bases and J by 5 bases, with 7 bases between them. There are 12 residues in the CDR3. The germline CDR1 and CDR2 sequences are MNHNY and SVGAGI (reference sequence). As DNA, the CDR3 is TGTGCCAGCAGTTTCCCACAAGATACGCAGTATTTT. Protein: CASSFPQDTQYF.

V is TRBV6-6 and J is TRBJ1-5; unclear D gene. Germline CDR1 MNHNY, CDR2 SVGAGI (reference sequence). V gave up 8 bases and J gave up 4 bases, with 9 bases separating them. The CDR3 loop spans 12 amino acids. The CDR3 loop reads CASRLGNQPQHF. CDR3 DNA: TGTGCCAGCCGATTAGGGAATCAGCCCCAGCATTTT.

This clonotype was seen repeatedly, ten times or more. Here the CDR3 reads CAISETTRGTVNTEAFF. In nucleotides, the CDR3 is TGTGCCATCAGTGAGACGACACGCGGGACAGTGAACACTGAAGCTTTCTTT. The V gene is TRBV10-3, the J gene TRBJ1-1; the match to TRBD1 covers 7 bases. Germline lookup yields CDR1 ENHRY and CDR2 SYGVKD. The V and J ends lost 2 bases and 0 bases, in that order; junction bases with no gene match: 9. The CDR3 totals 17 residues.

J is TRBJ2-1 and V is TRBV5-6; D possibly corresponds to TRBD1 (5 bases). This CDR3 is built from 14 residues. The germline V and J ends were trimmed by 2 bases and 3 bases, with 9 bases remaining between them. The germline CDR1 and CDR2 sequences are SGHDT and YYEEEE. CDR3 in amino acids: CASSLRGYYNEQFF. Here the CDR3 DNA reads TGTGCCAGCAGCTTAAGGGGATACTACAATGAGCAGTTCTTC.